This T cell receptor beta chain was retrieved from a study of T cell changes during pregnancy in multiple sclerosis. TCRdb keeps only in-frame clones here, not all; method: immunoSEQ multiplex PCR. The repertoire includes about 42,000 clones, around 90% of them detected once, and 0.7% to 0.95% sits in the top ten. The germline V and J ends were trimmed by 4 bases and 3 bases, with 13 bases remaining between them. Germline loops: CDR1 SQVTM, CDR2 ANQGSEA. This CDR3 contains 14 residues. The rearrangement joins TRBV29-1 to TRBJ1-5; maybe TRBD1 (5 bases). Material: CD4+ T cells from peripheral blood mononuclear cells, obtained before pregnancy. This TCR came from a female donor with multiple sclerosis, enrolled in a pregnancy study. The CDR3 DNA reads as TGCAGCGTTGGGCTGGGCAGGGACAATCAGCCCCAGCATTTT. This translates into CSVGLGRDNQPQHF.